Listed below are T cell receptor beta chains from one sample, sequenced in a study of beta chain features in type 1 diabetes. Generated by immunoSEQ multiplex PCR, the TCRdb table keeps only in-frame clones and is missing some. The sample consists of around 710,000 clones, roughly 12% of them appearing once. The sample was naive CD4+ T cells from blood. Receptor source: a man aged 25-40 years with type 1 diabetes. CDR3s include the opening cysteine and the closing phenylalanine or tryptophan. Fields, in order: V gene, D gene, clone size, CDR3 length, J gene, CDR3 DNA, CDR3 protein. A D gene is named only where the DNA matches it firmly. Not all rows give a size; the values are once, few, many and, for expanded clones, a class.

TRBV10-3,-,-,16,TRBJ2-6,TGTGCCATCAGTGAGTCGGGGATCTCTGGGGCCAACGTCCTGACTTTC,CAISESGISGANVLTF
TRBV27,TRBD1,-,14,TRBJ1-6,TGTGCCAGCACCCAGGACAGGCGGAATTCACCCCTCCACTTT,CASTQDRRNSPLHF
TRBV28,TRBD1,few,13,TRBJ1-2,TGTGCCAGCAGGGGACAGGGAAACTATGGCTACACCTTC,CASRGQGNYGYTF
TRBV7-2,-,-,14,TRBJ2-7,TGTGCCAGCAGCTTAAGGCAGGTTGGTTACGAGCAGTACTTC,CASSLRQVGYEQYF
TRBV20-1,-,-,11,TRBJ1-5,TGCAGTGCTAAGAAACTTCAGCCCCAGCATTTT,CSAKKLQPQHF
TRBV2,-,-,13,TRBJ2-3,TGTGCCAGCAGTACAATCCAGGCGGATACGCAGTATTTT,CASSTIQADTQYF
TRBV5-1,-,-,13,TRBJ1-1,TGCGCCAGCAGCTTGGGTTGGGGCACTGAAGCTTTCTTT,CASSLGWGTEAFF
TRBV5-1,-,-,12,TRBJ2-3,TGCGCCAGCAGCTCCGAGTTGCCTACGCAGTATTTT,CASSSELPTQYF
TRBV7-8,-,few,16,TRBJ2-1,TGTGCCAGCAGCTTAGCAGTTGTGGTTCCCTACAATGAGCAGTTCTTC,CASSLAVVVPYNEQFF
TRBV7-9,-,-,16,TRBJ2-3,TGTGCCAGCAGCCCGCGAACCAGGATTAGCACAGATACGCAGTATTTT,CASSPRTRISTDTQYF
TRBV11-3,-,-,14,TRBJ2-5,TGTGCCAGCAGCTCCGAAAGCGGCCAAGAGACCCAGTACTTC,CASSSESGQETQYF
TRBV4-2,-,-,14,TRBJ2-7,TGTGCCAGCAGCCAAGATCTTTCGCGCTACGAGCAGTACTTC,CASSQDLSRYEQYF
TRBV5-4,TRBD1,-,18,TRBJ2-7,TGTGCCAGCAGCTCTGGACTGGGACAGGCGAAACAATCCTACGAGCAGTACTTC,CASSSGLGQAKQSYEQYF
TRBV11-2,-,many,11,TRBJ2-5,TGTGCCAGCAGGGATACAGAGACCCAGTACTTC,CASRDTETQYF
TRBV7-2,-,few,15,TRBJ2-5,TGTGCCAGCAGCTTAGGGCCGGGTGAACAAGAGACCCAGTACTTC,CASSLGPGEQETQYF
TRBV7-9,TRBD1,few,16,TRBJ1-6,TGTGCCAGCAGCTTAGCTACAGGGGCGCGAAATTCACCCCTCCACTTT,CASSLATGARNSPLHF
TRBV9,-,-,16,TRBJ2-1,TGTGCCAGCAGCGTGGATCTGGGACTCCCCTACAATGAGCAGTTCTTC,CASSVDLGLPYNEQFF
TRBV7-2,-,-,13,TRBJ2-1,TGTGCCAGCAGCTTAGGGGGATTCAATGAGCAGTTCTTC,CASSLGGFNEQFF
TRBV27,-,-,14,TRBJ1-2,TGTGCCAGCAGTTTATCGGAGGTGGTTGGTGGCTACACCTTC,CASSLSEVVGGYTF
TRBV29-1,-,-,13,TRBJ1-2,TGCAGCGCAATAACAGGGAGTAACTATGGCTACACCTTC,CSAITGSNYGYTF
TRBV6-5,-,few,15,TRBJ2-7,TGTGCCAGCAGTTACAGTTTTGACGGATCCTACGAGCAGTACTTC,CASSYSFDGSYEQYF
TRBV7-9,TRBD1,-,18,TRBJ1-6,TGTGCCAGCAGCTTAACCGTACAGGGGGTCTCTCTGGATTCACCCCTCCACTTT,CASSLTVQGVSLDSPLHF
TRBV6-6,-,-,11,TRBJ1-2,TGTGCCAGCAGTTACTCGCGTGGCTACACCTTC,CASSYSRGYTF
TRBV5-6,-,few,12,TRBJ2-1,TGTGCCAGCAGCTTGGTCCCCAATGAGCAGTTCTTC,CASSLVPNEQFF
TRBV30,-,-,14,TRBJ1-5,TGTGCCTGGAGTAGGAGTTCGCGGGATCAGCCCCAGCATTTT,CAWSRSSRDQPQHF
TRBV20-1,-,few,11,TRBJ2-1,TGCAGTGCTATGGAGAACAATGAGCAGTTCTTC,CSAMENNEQFF
TRBV18,TRBD1,few,15,TRBJ2-1,TGTGCCAGCTCGCCGGGGACAGGGAAATACAATGAGCAGTTCTTC,CASSPGTGKYNEQFF
TRBV7-9,TRBD1,-,15,TRBJ1-2,TGTGCCAGCAGCTCACCCGGGACAGGGAGGTCTGGCTACACCTTC,CASSSPGTGRSGYTF
TRBV6-6,-,few,16,TRBJ2-2,TGTGCCAGCAGTTATCAAGGGCGAAGGAACACCGGGGAGCTGTTTTTT,CASSYQGRRNTGELFF
TRBV5-4,-,-,12,TRBJ1-6,TGTGCCAGCAGCCCGGACAGCTCACCCCTCCACTTT,CASSPDSSPLHF
TRBV7-2,-,-,15,TRBJ1-2,TGTGCCAGCAGCTTTCAGGGGTCAACTAACTATGGCTACACCTTC,CASSFQGSTNYGYTF
TRBV13,-,-,15,TRBJ2-2,TGTGCCAGCAGCTTACCAGGGATCGACACCGGGGAGCTGTTTTTT,CASSLPGIDTGELFF
TRBV6-1,TRBD1,few,15,TRBJ2-3,TGTGCCAGCAGTGAACGGGACAGGACCGCAGATACGCAGTATTTT,CASSERDRTADTQYF
TRBV25-1,-,-,16,TRBJ2-1,TGTGCCAGCAGTGAATCGGGCAATGCCTGGAACACGGAGCAGTTCTTC,CASSESGNAWNTEQFF
TRBV6-5,-,few,15,TRBJ1-1,TGTGCCAGCAGTGGCCGGGCTTCCCCGAACACTGAAGCTTTCTTT,CASSGRASPNTEAFF
TRBV28,-,few,15,TRBJ2-7,TGTGCCAGCAGTAGACCGGGTCCCGTGTTGGACGAGCAGTACTTC,CASSRPGPVLDEQYF
TRBV19,-,few,14,TRBJ1-5,TGTGCCAGTAGTATGCGAGAAGTTCGTTCGCCCCAGCATTTT,CASSMREVRSPQHF
TRBV7-9,-,-,14,TRBJ2-1,TGTGCCAGCAGCTTAATGCAATCCGACAATGAGCAGTTCTTC,CASSLMQSDNEQFF
TRBV18,-,-,15,TRBJ1-2,TGTGCCAGCTCACAAGACAGACGCTTTAACTATGGCTACACCTTC,CASSQDRRFNYGYTF
TRBV9,TRBD2,-,18,TRBJ2-1,TGTGCCAGCAGCGTATCGACTAGCGGGCCGAGCTCCTACAATGAGCAGTTCTTC,CASSVSTSGPSSYNEQFF
TRBV7-2,-,few,15,TRBJ1-5,TGTGCCAGCAGCTTAGTGGAGGGGAGCAATCAGCCCCAGCATTTT,CASSLVEGSNQPQHF
TRBV11-1,TRBD1,-,13,TRBJ2-4,TGTGCCAGCAGCTTTGGACAGGAAAACATTCAGTACTTC,CASSFGQENIQYF
TRBV11-2,TRBD1,once,14,TRBJ1-6,TGTGCCAGCAGCCGGGGACAGACAAATTCACCCCTCCACTTT,CASSRGQTNSPLHF
TRBV11-3,-,-,12,TRBJ2-3,TGTGCCAGCAGCTTAGACGCGGGTACGCAGTATTTT,CASSLDAGTQYF
TRBV29-1,TRBD2,few,14,TRBJ2-1,TGCAGCGTCCTAGCGGGGAGCTCCTACAATGAGCAGTTCTTC,CSVLAGSSYNEQFF
TRBV10-3,-,-,14,TRBJ2-5,TGTGCCATTCGATCAGGGGCCGTCGGAGAGACCCAGTACTTC,CAIRSGAVGETQYF
TRBV5-1,-,-,12,TRBJ1-5,TGCGCCAGCAGCTTGGAAGGGCAGCCCCAGCATTTT,CASSLEGQPQHF